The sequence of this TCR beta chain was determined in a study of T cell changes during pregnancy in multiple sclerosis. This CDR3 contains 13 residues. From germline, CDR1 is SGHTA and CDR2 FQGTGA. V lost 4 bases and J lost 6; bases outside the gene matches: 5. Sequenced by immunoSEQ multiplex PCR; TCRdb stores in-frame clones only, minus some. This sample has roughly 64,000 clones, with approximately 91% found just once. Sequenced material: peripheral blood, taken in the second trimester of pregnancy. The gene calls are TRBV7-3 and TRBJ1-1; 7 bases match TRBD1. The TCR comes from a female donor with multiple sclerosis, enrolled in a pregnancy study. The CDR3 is CASSSNRGSEAFF. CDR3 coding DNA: TGTGCCAGCAGCTCCAACAGGGGATCTGAAGCTTTCTTT.